This is a list of T cell receptor beta chains from one sample in a study of cytomegalovirus exposure and HLA in healthy donors. Sequenced by immunoSEQ multiplex PCR; TCRdb stores in-frame clones only, minus some. The repertoire holds 150,000 to 200,000 clones, with about 85% as singletons. The specimen sequenced was PBMCs. The receptors were sampled from a boy aged 2-9 years in good health and CMV-seronegative. Each CDR3 is given with its conserved first and last residue. The D gene is left open where the match is weak. Clone size, where shown, is once, few, many, or a class for clones that have expanded.

j_call | clone_size | v_call | d_call | cdr3_aa | cdr3_nt
TRBJ2-7 | NA | TRBV7-9 | TRBD2 | CSSSLSGLAGVYEQYF | TGTTCCAGCAGTTTATCGGGACTAGCGGGTGTCTACGAGCAGTACTTC
TRBJ2-3 | NA | TRBV6-5 | TRBD1 | CASRQPGGTDTQYF | TGTGCCAGCAGGCAACCAGGGGGAACAGATACGCAGTATTTT
TRBJ2-3 | NA | TRBV15 | NA | CATSRAPPDTQYF | TGTGCCACCAGCAGGGCCCCCCCAGATACGCAGTATTTT
TRBJ2-5 | once | TRBV7-7 | TRBD2 | CASSNSGGETQYF | TGTGCCAGCAGCAATAGCGGGGGAGAGACCCAGTACTTC
TRBJ2-4 | few | TRBV27 | NA | CASSLFFGGLLNIQYF | TGTGCCAGCAGTTTATTTTTCGGCGGTCTGCTCAACATTCAGTACTTC
TRBJ2-3 | NA | TRBV27 | NA | CASSFWRGLTDTQYF | TGTGCCAGCAGTTTTTGGCGGGGGCTCACAGATACGCAGTATTTT
TRBJ2-1 | NA | TRBV5-1 | TRBD2 | CASSFTSGRRGNNEQFF | TGCGCCAGCAGTTTTACTAGCGGGAGAAGGGGGAACAATGAGCAGTTCTTC
TRBJ1-3 | NA | TRBV10-3 | TRBD1 | CAIRDRAENTIYF | TGTGCCATCAGGGACAGGGCGGAAAACACCATATATTTT
TRBJ2-7 | once | TRBV19 | NA | CASSISGPEEGDGYEQYF | TGTGCCAGTAGTATCAGCGGTCCCGAGGAGGGCGACGGCTACGAGCAGTACTTC
TRBJ1-3 | NA | TRBV10-2 | NA | CASSVGTSSGNTIYF | TGCGCCAGCAGTGTAGGGACAAGCTCTGGAAACACCATATATTTT
TRBJ2-2 | NA | TRBV5-4 | NA | CASSPGQANTGELFF | TGTGCCAGCAGCCCTGGACAAGCGAACACCGGGGAGCTGTTTTTT
TRBJ2-7 | NA | TRBV20-1 | NA | CSARRDYEQYF | TGCAGTGCTAGGCGGGATTACGAGCAGTACTTC
TRBJ1-2 | NA | TRBV30 | TRBD1 | CAWRQGAWYGYTF | TGTGCCTGGCGGCAGGGGGCTTGGTATGGCTACACCTTC
TRBJ1-6 | NA | TRBV2 | NA | CASSEQVQTNSPLHF | TGTGCCAGCAGTGAACAAGTACAGACTAATTCACCCCTCCACTTT
TRBJ2-5 | NA | TRBV30 | TRBD2 | CAWSVGLAGMARKETQYF | TGTGCCTGGAGTGTGGGACTAGCGGGAATGGCCAGAAAGGAGACCCAGTACTTC
TRBJ1-4 | NA | TRBV2 | NA | CASSEQRQKLFF | TGTGCCAGCAGTGAGCAGCGACAAAAACTGTTTTTT
TRBJ1-3 | NA | TRBV18 | NA | CASSPGNSGNTIYF | TGTGCCAGCTCCCCGGGAAATTCTGGAAACACCATATATTTT
TRBJ2-7 | NA | TRBV28 | NA | CASLSLGGQSYEQYF | TGTGCCAGTTTGAGTTTGGGCGGACAGAGCTACGAGCAGTACTTC
TRBJ2-7 | NA | TRBV6-1 | TRBD1 | CASSVGTATYEQYF | TGTGCCAGCAGTGTAGGGACAGCCACCTACGAGCAGTACTTC
TRBJ2-7 | NA | TRBV5-4 | TRBD2 | CASSSEGLAGFEQYF | TGTGCCAGCAGCTCTGAGGGACTAGCGGGCTTCGAGCAGTACTTC
TRBJ2-2 | NA | TRBV19 | NA | CASSIAWATGELFF | TGTGCCAGTAGTATAGCGTGGGCTACCGGGGAGCTGTTTTTT
TRBJ1-2 | NA | TRBV11-2 | NA | CASSYEKLGQIVWGGYTF | TGTGCCAGCAGCTACGAGAAATTAGGACAGATCGTCTGGGGTGGCTACACCTTC
TRBJ2-1 | NA | TRBV5-1 | TRBD2 | CASSLAKVPGEGSYNEQFF | TGCGCCAGCAGCTTGGCCAAAGTACCCGGGGAGGGATCCTACAATGAGCAGTTCTTC
TRBJ2-1 | NA | TRBV6-1 | TRBD2 | CATQAGSYNEQFF | TGTGCCACCCAAGCGGGGTCCTACAATGAGCAGTTCTTC
TRBJ2-7 | NA | TRBV14 | TRBD1 | CASSHGTGAIYEQYF | TGTGCCAGCAGCCATGGGACAGGGGCCATCTACGAGCAGTACTTC
TRBJ2-2 | NA | TRBV2 | NA | CASRSSGFAGELFF | TGTGCCAGCAGATCGTCAGGGTTTGCCGGGGAGCTGTTTTTT
TRBJ1-3 | NA | TRBV5-4 | NA | CASSFRTSEGNTIYF | TGTGCCAGCAGCTTTCGGACATCGGAGGGAAACACCATATATTTT
TRBJ1-2 | NA | TRBV9 | NA | CASSGNRDGYTF | TGTGCCAGCAGCGGAAACAGGGATGGCTACACCTTC
TRBJ2-7 | NA | TRBV13 | TRBD1 | CASSLDRELGEQYF | TGTGCCAGCAGCCTAGACAGGGAATTGGGCGAGCAGTACTTC
TRBJ2-7 | NA | TRBV28 | TRBD1 | CASSHIRGTGGAGYEQYF | TGTGCCAGCAGCCACATCAGGGGGACAGGGGGCGCTGGTTACGAGCAGTACTTC
TRBJ2-3 | once | TRBV6-6 | TRBD2 | CASSYSGTTADTQYF | TGTGCCAGCAGTTACTCCGGGACTACCGCAGATACGCAGTATTTT
TRBJ2-5 | NA | TRBV6-5 | NA | CASSRPLIQETQYF | TGTGCCAGCAGCCGTCCTCTTATACAAGAGACCCAGTACTTC
TRBJ2-3 | NA | TRBV19 | NA | CASSVIASDTQYF | TGTGCCAGTAGTGTCATAGCATCAGATACGCAGTATTTT
TRBJ1-2 | NA | TRBV18 | NA | CASSLQGSMLRGYTF | TGTGCCAGCTCACTACAGGGATCCATGCTCCGGGGCTACACCTTC
TRBJ2-1 | NA | TRBV10-1 | TRBD2 | CASSEGTSGRLDEQFF | TGCGCCAGCAGTGAGGGGACTAGCGGGCGGTTGGATGAGCAGTTCTTC
TRBJ2-3 | NA | TRBV6-6 | NA | CASSYVQGVQADTQYF | TGTGCCAGCAGTTACGTACAGGGAGTCCAGGCAGATACGCAGTATTTT
TRBJ2-1 | NA | TRBV5-1 | NA | CASSLRLASNEQFF | TGCGCCAGCAGCTTGAGGTTAGCATCCAATGAGCAGTTCTTC
TRBJ2-1 | NA | TRBV4-1 | TRBD2 | CASSPWEGLVNEQFF | TGCGCCAGCAGCCCCTGGGAGGGATTGGTGAATGAGCAGTTCTTC
TRBJ2-1 | NA | TRBV15 | NA | CATSRDLGGLPFF | TGTGCCACCAGCAGAGATCTGGGAGGCCTGCCGTTCTTC
TRBJ2-7 | NA | TRBV28 | NA | CASTLHGEQYF | TGTGCCAGCACGTTACATGGTGAGCAGTACTTC
TRBJ2-1 | NA | TRBV6-5 | TRBD2 | CASSYFSGRSRNEQFF | TGTGCCAGCAGTTATTTTAGCGGGAGGTCCCGAAATGAGCAGTTCTTC